The 22 T cell receptor beta chains listed next were all sequenced from one sample in a study of cytomegalovirus exposure and HLA in healthy donors (dated by TCRdb to 2016 to 2017). Receptor amplification or capture employed the immunoSEQ multiplex PCR assay. For the multiplex PCR, a mixture combining 60 forward primers for TCR Vbeta segments and 13 reverse primers for TCR Jbeta segments was used. Sourced from immuneACCESS, this table was stored by TCRdb with only in-frame sequences that have V and J called. A share of the clones is absent; for the studies checked, an unresolved V gene accounts for under half, and the remainder has no known explanation. The sample table records 150,000 to 250,000 clones; over 65% of these occur just once. Clones ranked in the top ten supply about 0.092% of the sample. Material for sequencing was PBMCs. The source of these receptors is a boy between 2 and 10 years old in good health and CMV-seronegative.

The chain carries TRBV4-1 and TRBJ2-5, with 8 bases fitting TRBD2. Trimming took 6 bases from V and 2 from J; bases not matched to a gene: 11. Germline V gives CDR1 MGHRA, CDR2 YSYEKL. The CDR3 has 16 residues. The CDR3 sequence: CASSQRAGGGQETQYF. The CDR3 bases are TGCGCCAGCAGTCAACGGGCGGGGGGAGGGCAAGAGACCCAGTACTTC.

This clone was seen a single time. The J gene is TRBJ1-3, the V gene TRBV28; 8 nucleotides align to TRBD1. CDR3 length: 14 amino acids. In germline, CDR1 is MDHEN, CDR2 SYDVKM. Germline trimming cut 4 bases from V and 3 bases from J; bases unmatched to any gene: 2. CDR3: CASSSTGDGNTIYF. CDR3 nucleotides: TGTGCCAGCAGTTCGACAGGGGATGGAAACACCATATATTTT.

Here the CDR3 reads CASSQGQTTNTEAFF. CDR3 nucleotides: TGTGCCAGCTCACAAGGACAGACAACGAACACTGAAGCTTTCTTT. This sequence joins TRBV18 and TRBJ1-1; D perhaps matches TRBD1 (6 bases). The CDR3 spans 15 residues. Trimming cost V 4 bases and J 1 base, with 13 bases left between them. Per germline, CDR1 KGHSH and CDR2 LQKENI.

The sample holds a few counts of this clone. This chain connects TRBV6-5 to TRBJ1-5, with 8 bases identical to TRBD1. Trimming took 4 bases from V and 7 from J; bases not matched to a gene: 6. Germline lookup yields CDR1 MNHEY and CDR2 SVGAGI. The CDR3 extends over 14 amino acids. The CDR3: CASSSGTGWQPQHF. Here the CDR3 DNA reads TGTGCCAGCAGTTCGGGGACAGGTTGGCAGCCCCAGCATTTT.

V and J are TRBV7-6 and TRBJ1-1; no definite D call. Germline CDR1 and CDR2: SGHVS and FNYEAQ. This CDR3 spans 15 amino acids. Trimming removed 5 bases from V and 9 bases from J, with 22 bases in between. The CDR3: CASSARGPERVKAFF. The CDR3 nucleotides read TGTGCCAGCAGCGCACGAGGGCCCGAACGGGTAAAAGCTTTCTTT. Supplemented by reference TRBV7-6 and TRBJ1-1, the full variable domain reads GAGVSQSPRYKVTKRGQDVALRCDPISGHVSLYWYRQALGQGPEFLTYFNYEAQQDKSGLPNDRFSAERPEGSISTLTIQRTEQRDSAMYRCASSARGPERVKAFFGQGTRLTVV.

The V call is TRBV19, the J call TRBJ1-5, with 9 bases identical to TRBD1. Germline V CDR1 and CDR2: LNHDA, SQIVND (reference sequence). J was trimmed by 1 base and V by 2 bases; bases with no gene match: 3. The CDR3 loop spans 16 amino acids. Here the CDR3 reads CASSIRDRASNQPQHF. In DNA, the CDR3 is TGTGCCAGTAGTATACGGGACAGGGCAAGCAATCAGCCCCAGCATTTT.

The rearrangement uses TRBV6-6 and TRBJ1-2; 11 bases are a match to TRBD1. Germline-derived CDR1 and CDR2 are MNHNY and SVGAGI (reference sequence). CDR3 length: 14 residues. The junction had 6 bases not matched to a gene; V was cut back by 5 bases and J by 7 bases. CDR3 in DNA: TGTGCCAGCAGTCCCGGACAGGGGGCTTTTGGCTACACCTTC. Translated, it gives CASSPGQGAFGYTF.

For this clone: The junction shows a germline mismatch at one end, possibly a read error. The V call is TRBV7-8, the J call TRBJ1-2; TRBD1 agrees at 8 bases. This CDR3 spans 15 amino acids. Germline CDR1 reads SGHVS; CDR2 reads FQNEAQ. The CDR3, as DNA: TGTGCCAGCACCTTAAGGGCAGGGGGCACGTATGGCTACACCTTC. It specifies CASTLRAGGTYGYTF.

This clone has only one observation. V usage is TRBV10-3 and J usage is TRBJ2-6, with D possibly TRBD2 on 6 matching bases. This CDR3 has 17 residues. The germline V and J ends were trimmed by 4 bases and 3 bases, with 16 bases remaining between them. Germline V gene data show CDR1 as ENHRY and CDR2 as SYGVKD. The DNA of the CDR3 is TGTGCCATCAGTGGAGGGGCTGCCGGGGGTGGGGCCAACGTCCTGACTTTC. Protein: CAISGGAAGGGANVLTF.

The CDR3 here is CASSLILGPASYNEQFF. CDR3 in DNA: TGTGCCAGCAGCTTAATCCTGGGGCCGGCATCCTACAATGAGCAGTTCTTC. This chain connects TRBV7-2 to TRBJ2-1, with TRBD1 as a possible D gene (5 bases). Per the germline V gene, CDR1 is SGHTA and CDR2 is FQGNSA. Trimming removed 2 bases at V and 1 base at J, with 15 bases between. The CDR3 is 17 residues long.

This rearrangement joins TRBV7-9 to TRBJ1-1, with a possible D match to TRBD1 (6 bases). V was trimmed by 4 bases and J by 3 bases, leaving 15 bases between them. This CDR3 has 15 amino acids. CDR1 is SEHNR and CDR2 is FQNEAQ in the germline V gene (reference sequence). CDR3 loop: CASSSTVTGYTEAFF. Here the CDR3 DNA reads TGTGCCAGCAGCTCCACCGTTACAGGGTACACTGAAGCTTTCTTT.

Of note for this clone: This sample includes further DNA sequences coding for the same CDR3. The chain couples TRBV25-1 to TRBJ2-5; 10 bases map to TRBD2. Germline values: CDR1 MGHDK, CDR2 SYGVNS. This CDR3 comprises 14 residues. After removal of 6 bases from V and 1 base from J, the junction contained 2 bases not matched to a gene. CDR3 nucleotide sequence: TGTGCCAGCAGCTTAGCGGGGGGCCAAGAGACCCAGTACTTC. It codes for CASSLAGGQETQYF.

This clone has just a few counts. The rearrangement joins TRBV7-2 to TRBJ1-6; D unresolved. The CDR3 sequence is 15 residues long. Per germline, CDR1 SGHTA and CDR2 FQGNSA. V was cut by 5 bases and J by 5 bases, with 13 bases left in between. The CDR3 coding sequence is TGTGCCAGCAGCCCACGGAGGGAAAATAATTCACCCCTCCACTTT. It codes for CASSPRRENNSPLHF.

V gene TRBV29-1 combines with J gene TRBJ1-2, with 9 bases fitting TRBD1. Per the germline V gene, CDR1 is SQVTM and CDR2 is ANQGSEA. With V trimmed by 0 bases and J by 0 bases, 5 bases remained unmatched. The CDR3 is 16 residues long. The CDR3 reads CSVEDLGQGPNYGYTF. CDR3 sequence (DNA): TGCAGCGTTGAAGATTTGGGACAGGGCCCTAACTATGGCTACACCTTC.

This clone showed up just a few times. J is TRBJ1-2 and V is TRBV21-1; the DNA was not used to check the table's D call, TRBD1. TRBV21-1 is noted as a pseudogene. There are 14 residues in the CDR3. The CDR3 is CASSQTGANYGYTF. CDR3 sequence (DNA): TGTGCCAGCAGCCAAACAGGAGCTAACTATGGCTACACCTTC.

This clone was seen only a few times. V gene TRBV5-4 combines with J gene TRBJ1-2; D not certain. Trimming cost V 4 bases and J 4 bases, with 14 bases left between them. CDR1 and CDR2 (germline): SGHNT, YYREEE (reference sequence). The CDR3 is made up of 14 amino acids. CDR3 sequence reads: CASSLVYRSYGYTF. CDR3 in DNA: TGTGCCAGCAGCCTGGTCTATCGAAGCTATGGCTACACCTTC.

This rearrangement joins TRBV6-5 to TRBJ1-1, with 8 bases aligning to TRBD1. This CDR3 region has 13 residues. Trimming at V came to 6 bases and at J to 1 base, leaving 1 base not matched to a gene. Germline V gene lookup returns CDR1 MNHEY and CDR2 SVGAGI. CDR3 residues: CASRGTGNTEAFF. The CDR3, as DNA: TGTGCCAGCAGGGGGACAGGGAACACTGAAGCTTTCTTT.

The gene calls are TRBV15 and TRBJ2-3; D unclear. Germline V gene data show CDR1 as LNHNV and CDR2 as YYDKDF (reference sequence). The V gene lost 0 bases and the J gene lost 0 bases, with 13 bases spanning the gap. This CDR3 region has 17 residues. CDR3 in amino acids: CATSRDPTGLSTDTQYF. The CDR3 DNA reads as TGTGCCACCAGCAGAGATCCGACGGGTCTTAGCACAGATACGCAGTATTTT.

V gene TRBV19 combines with J gene TRBJ1-5; the D gene is possibly TRBD1 (5 bases). CDR1 and CDR2 (germline): LNHDA, SQIVND (reference sequence). Trimming took 0 bases from V and 4 from J, leaving 13 bases between them. The CDR3 contains 16 residues. The CDR3 here is CASSIEAGRVNQPQHF. The CDR3 DNA is TGTGCCAGTAGTATAGAGGCAGGGAGGGTTAATCAGCCCCAGCATTTT.

This chain connects TRBV29-1 to TRBJ2-7; maybe TRBD1 (5 bases). V gave up 4 bases and J gave up 2 bases, with 12 bases separating them. The CDR3 is made up of 13 amino acids. In germline, CDR1 is SQVTM, CDR2 ANQGSEA. CDR3 region: CSVVPGPTYEQYF. CDR3 nucleotides: TGCAGCGTTGTACCAGGGCCAACCTACGAGCAGTACTTC.

V usage is TRBV5-3 and J usage is TRBJ1-5, with 9 bases matching TRBD1. TRBV5-3 is designated an ORF whose function remains uncertain. Germline trimming cut 0 bases from V and 6 bases from J; bases unmatched to any gene: 4. The CDR3 contains 15 residues. The CDR3 coding sequence is TGTGCCAGAAGCTTGGGGGGACAGGGTTGTCAGCCCCAGCATTTT. This translates into CARSLGGQGCQPQHF.

The chain recombines TRBV5-6 with TRBJ1-3, with 8 bases aligning to TRBD1. The V gene's germline CDR1 is SGHDT and CDR2 YYEEEE. The CDR3 contains 16 residues. J gave up 0 bases and V 0 bases, and 2 bases lay outside the gene matches. In DNA form, the CDR3 reads TGTGCCAGCAGCTTGGACAGGGGGAACTCTGGAAACACCATATATTTT. Amino acid sequence: CASSLDRGNSGNTIYF.